Listed below are T cell receptor beta chains from one sample, sequenced in a study of blood T cell repertoires in COVID-19. Profiled with immunoSEQ multiplex PCR; TCRdb holds only in-frame clones, not every one. The data hold 350,000 or so clones, with more than 90% observed a single time. The sequencing input was PBMCs or T cells enriched from blood (not recorded which). The receptors originated from a woman between 25 and 40 years old who had recovered from COVID-19. The conserved cysteine and the conserved F or W are not part of the CDR3 here.

length: 16; V: TRBV7-2; J: TRBJ2-3; CDR3: ASSLVGVVGTNTDTQY
length: 13; V: TRBV14; J: TRBJ1-1; CDR3: ASSQARGLGTEAF
length: 12; V: TRBV19; J: TRBJ1-1; CDR3: ASSIVGSLGEAF
length: 13; V: TRBV5-1; J: TRBJ2-7; CDR3: ASSPGTGKFYEQY
length: 11; V: TRBV11-2; J: TRBJ1-1; CDR3: ASSLARYTEAF
length: 11; V: TRBV2; J: TRBJ1-5; CDR3: ASSDGRGQPQH
length: 15; V: TRBV5-4; J: TRBJ1-3; CDR3: ASTKTGGSYSGNTIY
length: 11; V: TRBV7-8; J: TRBJ1-2; CDR3: ASSVDRNYGYT
length: 13; V: TRBV9; J: TRBJ1-2; CDR3: ASSGSTTLPRGYT
length: 14; V: TRBV18; J: TRBJ1-5; CDR3: ASSPGGDRVNQPQH
length: 14; V: TRBV7-2; J: TRBJ2-1; CDR3: ASSLAGTSGNNEQF
length: 14; V: TRBV7-6; J: TRBJ1-4; CDR3: ASSLSPGQGNEKLF
length: 15; V: TRBV14; J: TRBJ2-5; CDR3: ASSQEVGGRWRETQY